The clone carrying this T cell receptor beta chain turned up a few times. The data originate from a study of blood T cell repertoires in COVID-19. The protocol was immunoSEQ multiplex PCR, while the TCRdb copy is restricted to in-frame clones and leaves out a portion. The sample shows 150,000 to 200,000 clones, approximately 91% of them seen only once. Input material: peripheral blood. The receptor comes from a man aged 35-49 years with acute or convalescent COVID-19.

In DNA form, the CDR3 reads TGTGCCAGCAGTGAATTCGGACAGGGTGATACGCAGTATTTT. Protein: CASSEFGQGDTQYF. J is TRBJ2-3 and V is TRBV6-1, with 8 bases matching TRBD1. V lost 2 bases, J lost 6 bases, and 4 bases stayed unmatched. The CDR3 loop spans 14 amino acids. CDR1 and CDR2 from the germline V gene are MNHNS and SASEGT.